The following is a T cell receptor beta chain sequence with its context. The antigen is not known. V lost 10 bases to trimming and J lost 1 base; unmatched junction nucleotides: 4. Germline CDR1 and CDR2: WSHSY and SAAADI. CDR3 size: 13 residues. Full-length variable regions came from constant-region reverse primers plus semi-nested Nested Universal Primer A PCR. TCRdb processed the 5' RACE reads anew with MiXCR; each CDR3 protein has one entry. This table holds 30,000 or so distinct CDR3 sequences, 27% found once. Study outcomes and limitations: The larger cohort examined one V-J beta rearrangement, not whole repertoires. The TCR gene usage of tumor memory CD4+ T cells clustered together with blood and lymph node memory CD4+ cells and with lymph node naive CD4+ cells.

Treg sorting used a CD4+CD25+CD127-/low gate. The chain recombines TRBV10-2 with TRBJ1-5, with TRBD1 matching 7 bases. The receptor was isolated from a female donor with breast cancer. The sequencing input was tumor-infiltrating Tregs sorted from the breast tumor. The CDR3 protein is CATTGESNQPQHF. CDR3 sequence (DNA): TGCGCCACTACAGGGGAGAGCAATCAGCCCCAGCATTTT.